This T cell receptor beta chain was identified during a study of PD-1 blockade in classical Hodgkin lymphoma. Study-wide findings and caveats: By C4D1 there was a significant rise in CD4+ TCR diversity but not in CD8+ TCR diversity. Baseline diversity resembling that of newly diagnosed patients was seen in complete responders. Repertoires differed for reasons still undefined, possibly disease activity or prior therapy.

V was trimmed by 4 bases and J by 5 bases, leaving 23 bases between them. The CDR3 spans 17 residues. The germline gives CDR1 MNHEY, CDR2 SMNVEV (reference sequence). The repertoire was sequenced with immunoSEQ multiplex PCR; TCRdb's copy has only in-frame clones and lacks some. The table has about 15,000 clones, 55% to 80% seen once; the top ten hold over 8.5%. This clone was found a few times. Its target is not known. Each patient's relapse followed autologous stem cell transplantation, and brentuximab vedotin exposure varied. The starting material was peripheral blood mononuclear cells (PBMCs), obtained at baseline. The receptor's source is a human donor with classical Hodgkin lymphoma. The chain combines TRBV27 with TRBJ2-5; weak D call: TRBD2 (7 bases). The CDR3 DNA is TGTGCCAGCAGTTCCCTTCTCCCAGCGGGGCAGGGGGAGACCCAGTACTTC. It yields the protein CASSSLLPAGQGETQYF.